The 5 T cell receptor beta chains presented below share a single source sample, sequenced in a study of T cells in Graves' hyperthyroidism and ophthalmopathy. Researchers amplified the TCR beta CDR3 regions from RNA transcripts. TCR CDR3 regions were first amplified by RT-PCR with HTBI primers. From the multiplex PCR reads, TCRdb called clonotypes with MiXCR, one entry per CDR3 protein. The sample records approximately 590,000 distinct CDR3 sequences, around 45% being singletons. The sequencing input was peripheral blood or thyroid tissue (not recorded which). The receptor source for this set is a woman aged 18-30 years with Graves' hyperthyroidism.

This clonotype was found a few times. A much bigger clone sits one base away, suggesting this may be a read error. V gene TRBV7-9 combines with J gene TRBJ1-2; 8 nucleotides line up with TRBD1. The germline V gene encodes CDR1 SEHNR and CDR2 FQNEAQ (reference sequence). CDR3 length: 14 amino acids. The CDR3 reads CASSLGQGNYGHTF. CDR3 nucleotides: TGTGCCAGCAGCTTAGGACAGGGGAACTATGGCCACACCTTC.

The V call is TRBV25-1, the J call TRBJ2-7; 10 bases are a match to TRBD1. Germline V lookup: CDR1 MGHDK, CDR2 SYGVNS. J lost 7 bases, V lost 6 bases, and 6 bases had no gene match. The CDR3 spans 13 residues. As DNA, the CDR3 is TGTGCCAGCAGCAAGACAGGGGGCCGAGAGCAGTACTTC. The encoded protein is CASSKTGGREQYF.

This clonotype was found a few times. This chain links TRBV5-1 with TRBJ2-7; D is possibly TRBD1 (6 bases). The CDR3 has 14 amino acids. V was cut by 0 bases and J by 3 bases, with 10 bases left in between. CDR1 and CDR2 from the germline V gene are SGHRS and YFSETQ. This CDR3 reads CASSLGQGFYEQYF. CDR3 in DNA: TGCGCCAGCAGCTTGGGGCAGGGGTTCTACGAGCAGTACTTC.

Concerning this clonotype itself: A junction boundary mismatches the germline segment, possibly from a read error. The rearrangement joins TRBV10-1 to TRBJ2-5; a weak D match, TRBD2 (5 bases). The CDR3 runs to 15 residues. From germline, CDR1 is WNHNN and CDR2 SYGVQD (reference sequence). In DNA form, the CDR3 reads TGTGCCAGCAGTTCGATTAGCGCCCTCCAAGAGACCCAGTACTTC. Protein product: CASSSISALQETQYF.

This clonotype was recorded many times. One end of the junction is discordant with germline, which a read error may explain. CDR3 nucleotide sequence: TGTGCCAGCAGACGCTCCCTCCCCCACTTC. The encoded protein is CASRRSLPHF. V gene TRBV2 combines with J gene TRBJ2-7; D is ambiguous. Germline CDR1 reads SNHLY; CDR2 reads FYNNEI. This CDR3 has 10 residues.